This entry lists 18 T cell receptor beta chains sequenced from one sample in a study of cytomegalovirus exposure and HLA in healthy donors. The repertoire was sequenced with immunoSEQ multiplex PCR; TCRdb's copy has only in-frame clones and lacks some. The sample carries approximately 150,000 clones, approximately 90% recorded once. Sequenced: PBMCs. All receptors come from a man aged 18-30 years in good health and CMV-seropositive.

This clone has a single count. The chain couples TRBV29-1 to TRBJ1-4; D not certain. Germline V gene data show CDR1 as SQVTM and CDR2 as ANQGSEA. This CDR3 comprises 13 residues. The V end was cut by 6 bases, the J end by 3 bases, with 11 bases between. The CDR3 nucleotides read TGCAGCGTGGCCGCGGGGTCTAATGAAAAACTGTTTTTT. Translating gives CSVAAGSNEKLFF.

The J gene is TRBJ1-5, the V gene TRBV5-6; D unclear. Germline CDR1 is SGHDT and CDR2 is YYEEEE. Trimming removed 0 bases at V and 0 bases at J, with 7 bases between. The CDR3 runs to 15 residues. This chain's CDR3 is CASSLGRYSNQPQHF. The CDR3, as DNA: TGTGCCAGCAGCTTGGGCAGATATAGCAATCAGCCCCAGCATTTT.

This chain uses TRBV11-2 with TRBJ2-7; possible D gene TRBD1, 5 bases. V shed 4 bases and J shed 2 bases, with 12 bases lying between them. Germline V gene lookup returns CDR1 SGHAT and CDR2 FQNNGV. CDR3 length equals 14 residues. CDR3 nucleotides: TGTGCCAGCAGCTCCAGGGAAATCCCCTACGAGCAGTACTTC. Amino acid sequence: CASSSREIPYEQYF.

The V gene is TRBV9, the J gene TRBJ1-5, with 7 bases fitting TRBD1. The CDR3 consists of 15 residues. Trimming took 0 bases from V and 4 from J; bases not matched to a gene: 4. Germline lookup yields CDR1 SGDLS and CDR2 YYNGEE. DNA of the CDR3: TGTGCCAGCAGCGTAGCGGCAGGGGGGAATCAGCCCCAGCATTTT. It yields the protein CASSVAAGGNQPQHF.

As DNA, the CDR3 is TGTGCCAGCAGCTTGGGTAGCGGACCCTACAATGAGCAGTTCTTC. Translating it yields CASSLGSGPYNEQFF. The gene calls are TRBV11-3 and TRBJ2-1, with D perhaps matching TRBD2 (6 bases). The CDR3 sequence is 15 residues long. The germline gives CDR1 SGHNT, CDR2 YENEEA. The V end was cut by 3 bases, the J end by 2 bases, with 11 bases between.

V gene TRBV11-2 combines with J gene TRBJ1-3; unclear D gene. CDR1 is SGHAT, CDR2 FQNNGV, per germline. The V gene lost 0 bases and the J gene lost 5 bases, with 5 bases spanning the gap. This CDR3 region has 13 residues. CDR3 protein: CASSLDRRNTIYF. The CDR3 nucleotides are TGTGCCAGCAGCTTAGACAGGAGAAACACCATATATTTT.

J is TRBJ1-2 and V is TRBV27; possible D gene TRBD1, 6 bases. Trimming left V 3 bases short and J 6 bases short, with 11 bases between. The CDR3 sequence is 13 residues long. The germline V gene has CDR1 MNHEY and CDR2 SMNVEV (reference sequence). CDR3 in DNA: TGTGCCAGCAGTTTCGCCAGGGGAGATGGCTACACCTTC. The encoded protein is CASSFARGDGYTF.

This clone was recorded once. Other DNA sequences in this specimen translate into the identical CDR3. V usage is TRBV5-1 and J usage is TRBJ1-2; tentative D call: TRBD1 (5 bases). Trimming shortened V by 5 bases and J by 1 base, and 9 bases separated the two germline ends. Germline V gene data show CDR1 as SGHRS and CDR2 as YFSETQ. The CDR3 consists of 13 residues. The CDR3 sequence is CASREGINYGYTF. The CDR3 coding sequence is TGCGCCAGCAGGGAGGGGATTAACTATGGCTACACCTTC.

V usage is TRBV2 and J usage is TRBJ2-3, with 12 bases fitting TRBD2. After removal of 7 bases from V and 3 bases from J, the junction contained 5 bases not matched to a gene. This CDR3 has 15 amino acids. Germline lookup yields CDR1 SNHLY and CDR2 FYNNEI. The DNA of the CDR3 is TGTGCCAGCATTCTAGCGGGGGGGCTGACAGATACGCAGTATTTT. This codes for CASILAGGLTDTQYF.

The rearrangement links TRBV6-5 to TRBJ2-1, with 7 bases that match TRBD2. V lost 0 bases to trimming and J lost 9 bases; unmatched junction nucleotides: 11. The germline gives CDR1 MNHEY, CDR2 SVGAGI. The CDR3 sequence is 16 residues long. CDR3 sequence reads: CASSYSRGGRRGEQFF. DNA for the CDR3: TGTGCCAGCAGTTACTCTCGGGGCGGGAGACGAGGTGAGCAGTTCTTC.

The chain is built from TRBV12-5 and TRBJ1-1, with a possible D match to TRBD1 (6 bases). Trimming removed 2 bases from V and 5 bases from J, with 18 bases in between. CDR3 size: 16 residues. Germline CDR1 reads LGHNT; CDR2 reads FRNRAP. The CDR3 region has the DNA TGTGCTAGTGGTTTGCGGGCAGGGGAGGGGAATACTGAAGCTTTCTTT. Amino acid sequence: CASGLRAGEGNTEAFF.

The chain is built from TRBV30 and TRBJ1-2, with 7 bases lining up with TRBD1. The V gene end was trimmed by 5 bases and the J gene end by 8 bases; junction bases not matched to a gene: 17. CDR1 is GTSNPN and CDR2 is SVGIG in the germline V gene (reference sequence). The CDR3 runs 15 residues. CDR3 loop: CAWSRSTGRKPGYTF. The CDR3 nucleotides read TGTGCCTGGTCCCGATCGACAGGGCGAAAGCCCGGCTACACCTTC.

The CDR3 spells CATSEEGAVGQPQHF. The DNA for the CDR3 is TGTGCCACCTCGGAAGAGGGGGCGGTAGGTCAGCCCCAGCATTTT. The V call is TRBV2, the J call TRBJ1-5; 7 bases are a match to TRBD1. This CDR3 region has 15 residues. From germline, CDR1 is SNHLY and CDR2 FYNNEI. The junction had 15 bases not matched to a gene; V was cut back by 10 bases and J by 6 bases.

The CDR3 nucleotides are TGTGCCAGCAGCCAGACGGGGTACGAGCAGTACTTC. This gives the protein CASSQTGYEQYF. The chain joins TRBV7-9 to TRBJ2-7; weak D call: TRBD2 (5 bases). With 5 bases removed from V and 4 bases from J, the gap between germline ends came to 9 bases. This CDR3 is built from 12 residues. Germline CDR1 reads SEHNR; CDR2 reads FQNEAQ (reference sequence).

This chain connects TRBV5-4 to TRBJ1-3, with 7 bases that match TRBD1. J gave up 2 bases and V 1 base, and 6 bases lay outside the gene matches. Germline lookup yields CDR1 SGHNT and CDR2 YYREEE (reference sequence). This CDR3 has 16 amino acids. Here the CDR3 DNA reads TGTGCCAGCAGCTTGCCCGGGACAGAAGCTGGAAACACCATATATTTT. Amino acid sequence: CASSLPGTEAGNTIYF.

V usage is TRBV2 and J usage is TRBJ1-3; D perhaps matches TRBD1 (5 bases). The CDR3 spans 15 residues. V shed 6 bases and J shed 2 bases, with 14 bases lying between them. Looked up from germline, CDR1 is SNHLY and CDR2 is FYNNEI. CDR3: CASRPGRGTGNTIYF. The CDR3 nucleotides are TGTGCCAGCAGACCCGGGAGGGGAACTGGAAACACCATATATTTT.

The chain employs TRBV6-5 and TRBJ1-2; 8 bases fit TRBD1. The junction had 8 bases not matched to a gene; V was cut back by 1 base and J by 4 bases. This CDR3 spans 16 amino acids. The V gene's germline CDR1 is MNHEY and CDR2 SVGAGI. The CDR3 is CASSYYSGGLFYGYTF. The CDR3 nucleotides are TGTGCCAGCAGTTACTACTCAGGGGGCCTTTTCTATGGCTACACCTTC.

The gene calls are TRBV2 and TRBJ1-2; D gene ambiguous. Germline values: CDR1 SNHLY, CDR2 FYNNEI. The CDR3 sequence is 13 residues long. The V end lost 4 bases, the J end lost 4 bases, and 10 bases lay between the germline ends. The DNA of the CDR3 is TGTGCCAGCAGTGGGGCACAGACCTATGGCTACACCTTC. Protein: CASSGAQTYGYTF.